These 32 T cell receptor beta chains came from one sample sequenced in a study of OX40 agonist ivuxolimab in advanced cancers. Sequencing was performed with immunoSEQ multiplex PCR; in TCRdb, only in-frame clones are kept and a portion is missing. Of tens of thousands of clones in the sample, 82% were seen once. The starting material was CD4+ or CD8+ T cells sorted from blood, obtained in a trial of the OX40 agonist ivuxolimab. These receptors were taken from an adult with an advanced solid tumor such as melanoma, head and neck, liver or kidney cancer.

The chain is built from TRBV11-2 and TRBJ2-7; 11 positions match TRBD1. In germline, CDR1 is SGHAT, CDR2 FQNNGV. The CDR3 is 14 residues long. V was pared by 5 bases and J by 6 bases, with 6 bases of the junction left unmatched. This chain's CDR3 is CASSPGQGAREQYF. CDR3 bases: TGTGCCAGCAGCCCTGGACAGGGGGCCCGCGAGCAGTACTTC.

The chain combines TRBV28 with TRBJ1-4, with D perhaps matching TRBD1 (6 bases). Deletions cut 1 base from V and 6 bases from J, with 9 bases between. The CDR3 is 14 amino acids. Germline assignment: CDR1 MDHEN and CDR2 SYDVKM. CDR3 loop: CASSLFGGYEKLFF. The CDR3 bases are TGTGCCAGCAGTTTATTTGGGGGCTATGAAAAACTGTTTTTT.

The chain links TRBV13 to TRBJ2-4; maybe TRBD2 (6 bases). Trimming removed 0 bases from V and 0 bases from J, with 9 bases in between. The CDR3 is 16 residues long. Per germline, CDR1 PRHDT and CDR2 FYEKMQ (reference sequence). The chain's CDR3 is CASSLGRDLAKNIQYF. As DNA, the CDR3 is TGTGCCAGCAGCTTAGGACGGGACTTAGCCAAAAACATTCAGTACTTC.

The rearrangement uses TRBV28 and TRBJ2-2; 11 nucleotides align to TRBD2. Per the germline V gene, CDR1 is MDHEN and CDR2 is SYDVKM. With 7 bases clipped from V and 0 bases from J, the junction kept 7 bases outside the gene matches. The CDR3 spans 17 residues. CDR3 sequence: CASILAGGVANTGELFF. CDR3 coding DNA: TGTGCCAGCATTCTAGCGGGAGGCGTCGCGAACACCGGGGAGCTGTTTTTT.

The chain couples TRBV9 to TRBJ1-3; 7 bases line up with TRBD1. The CDR3 is 16 amino acids. Per the germline V gene, CDR1 is SGDLS and CDR2 is YYNGEE. The V and J ends lost 2 bases and 3 bases, in that order; junction bases with no gene match: 8. The CDR3 bases are TGTGCCAGCAGCGTCAGTACGAGGGGGCTTGGAAACACCATATATTTT. Protein product: CASSVSTRGLGNTIYF. Drawing the rest from reference TRBV9 and TRBJ1-3, the complete variable domain is DSGVTQTPKHLITATGQRVTLRCSPRSGDLSVYWYQQSLDQGLQFLIQYYNGEERAKGNILERFSAQQFPDLHSELNLSSLELGDSALYFCASSVSTRGLGNTIYFGEGSWLTVV.

A single count supports this clone. The chain joins TRBV11-3 to TRBJ1-5; no clear D gene. Trimming stripped 1 base from V and 4 bases from J, with 11 bases between. The germline CDR1 and CDR2 sequences are SGHNT and YENEEA. The CDR3 covers 15 residues. Here the CDR3 DNA reads TGTGCCAGCAGCTTAGTATCGGGCCGGAATCAGCCCCAGCATTTT. Its translation is CASSLVSGRNQPQHF.

The chain recombines TRBV6-6 with TRBJ2-7; 7 bases match TRBD1. With V trimmed by 6 bases and J by 4 bases, 12 bases remained unmatched. From germline, CDR1 is MNHNY and CDR2 SVGAGI (reference sequence). This CDR3 has 15 residues. CDR3 in amino acids: CASSSYTGTVYEQYF. Here the CDR3 DNA reads TGTGCCAGCAGCTCATACACCGGGACAGTATACGAGCAGTACTTC.

This chain links TRBV9 with TRBJ2-3; 13 bases fit TRBD2. The CDR3 has 18 residues. Germline CDR1 is SGDLS and CDR2 is YYNGEE. The V and J ends lost 0 bases and 4 bases, in that order; junction bases with no gene match: 8. CDR3 sequence reads: CASSVASRTSGSSDTQYF. CDR3 DNA: TGTGCCAGCAGCGTAGCTTCCCGGACTAGCGGGAGTTCAGATACGCAGTATTTT. Full variable domain (missing parts from reference TRBV9 and TRBJ2-3): DSGVTQTPKHLITATGQRVTLRCSPRSGDLSVYWYQQSLDQGLQFLIQYYNGEERAKGNILERFSAQQFPDLHSELNLSSLELGDSALYFCASSVASRTSGSSDTQYFGPGTRLTVL.

This CDR3 is CASSLLPPGQGKAFF. The CDR3 DNA sequence: TGTGCCAGCAGCTTACTGCCCCCCGGACAGGGTAAAGCTTTCTTT. The genes are TRBV7-2 and TRBJ1-1, with 8 bases aligning to TRBD1. This CDR3 region has 15 residues. CDR1 and CDR2 from the germline V gene are SGHTA and FQGNSA. Unmatched junction bases numbered 11, after V lost 2 bases and J lost 9 bases.

The chain couples TRBV28 to TRBJ1-5; D is undetermined. The CDR3 has 14 residues. With 5 bases removed from V and 7 bases from J, the gap between germline ends came to 15 bases. From germline, CDR1 is MDHEN and CDR2 SYDVKM. CDR3 residues: CASSTMPSQQPQHF. CDR3 coding DNA: TGTGCCAGCAGTACAATGCCATCGCAACAGCCCCAGCATTTT. Using reference TRBV28 and TRBJ1-5 for the parts outside the CDR3, the full variable domain is DVKVTQSSRYLVKRTGEKVFLECVQDMDHENMFWYRQDPGLGLRLIYFSYDVKMKEKGDIPEGYSVSREKKERFSLILESASTNQTSMYLCASSTMPSQQPQHFGDGTRLSIL.

A note on this clone: Other DNA sequences in this sample translate to the same CDR3. J is TRBJ1-2 and V is TRBV5-1; no clear D gene. Germline V gene data show CDR1 as SGHRS and CDR2 as YFSETQ. V dropped 0 bases and J dropped 4 bases, with 10 bases sitting between them. CDR3 length: 14 residues. The CDR3 DNA reads TGCGCCAGCAGCTTGGAAGGTTCTTCCTATGGCTACACCTTC. It yields the protein CASSLEGSSYGYTF.

The rearrangement uses TRBV18 and TRBJ2-1, with 7 bases fitting TRBD2. The CDR3 runs to 16 residues. With 1 base clipped from V and 2 bases from J, the junction kept 5 bases outside the gene matches. Germline V gene data show CDR1 as KGHSH and CDR2 as LQKENI. CDR3 DNA sequence: TGTGCCAGCTCACCACAGGCGGGAGAGCCCTACAATGAGCAGTTCTTC. Protein sequence: CASSPQAGEPYNEQFF.

The chain links TRBV6-6 to TRBJ2-2; the D gene is possibly TRBD2 (5 bases). The CDR3 loop spans 15 amino acids. Germline CDR1 MNHNY, CDR2 SVGAGI (reference sequence). Trimming left V 8 bases short and J 0 bases short, with 13 bases between. CDR3 in amino acids: CASLPPGANTGELFF. CDR3 in DNA: TGTGCCAGCCTACCGCCCGGGGCGAACACCGGGGAGCTGTTTTTT.

This chain connects TRBV19 to TRBJ1-5; no definite D call. The CDR3 consists of 13 residues. Trimming shortened V by 2 bases and J by 4 bases, and 6 bases separated the two germline ends. Germline V gene sequence: CDR1 LNHDA, CDR2 SQIVND (reference sequence). CDR3 nucleotides: TGTGCCAGTAGTATAAGCCAAAATCAGCCCCAGCATTTT. This sequence encodes CASSISQNQPQHF.

The rearrangement links TRBV2 to TRBJ2-7; perhaps D is TRBD1 or TRBD2 (5 bases each). Per germline, CDR1 SNHLY and CDR2 FYNNEI. Trimming pared 4 bases from V and 7 bases from J, leaving 14 bases between. This CDR3 is built from 13 residues. Here the CDR3 DNA reads TGTGCCAGCAGTGTGGGACGGGCGAGGGAGCAGTACGTC. It yields the protein CASSVGRAREQYV.

The rearrangement joins TRBV10-3 to TRBJ1-1; D is perhaps TRBD1 (5 bases). Trimming removed 6 bases from V and 4 bases from J, with 12 bases in between. CDR1 and CDR2 from the germline V gene are ENHRY and SYGVKD. This CDR3 spans 13 amino acids. The CDR3 protein is CAIRPQGGTEAFF. DNA for the CDR3: TGTGCCATCAGGCCCCAGGGAGGCACTGAAGCTTTCTTT.

The V call is TRBV5-1, the J call TRBJ1-6; no reliable D call. The CDR3 covers 14 residues. Germline V CDR1 and CDR2: SGHRS, YFSETQ. V lost 4 bases and J 6 bases, leaving 11 bases between the germline ends. CDR3 sequence: CASSLEGFNSPLHF. The DNA for the CDR3 is TGCGCCAGCAGCCTAGAGGGTTTTAATTCACCCCTCCACTTT.

The V call is TRBV28, the J call TRBJ1-5; D perhaps matches TRBD1 (6 bases). In germline, CDR1 is MDHEN, CDR2 SYDVKM. V was cut by 6 bases and J by 3 bases, with 18 bases left in between. The CDR3 runs to 16 residues. CDR3 loop: CASSLWGLLINQPQHF. DNA of the CDR3: TGTGCCAGCAGCCTGTGGGGGCTTCTTATCAATCAGCCCCAGCATTTT.

This chain uses TRBV14 with TRBJ2-5; D possibly uses TRBD1 or TRBD2 (6 bases each). This CDR3 contains 14 residues. Trimming removed 1 base from V and 6 bases from J, with 12 bases in between. The germline V gene has CDR1 SGHDN and CDR2 FVKESK. The CDR3 sequence: CASSQGGAPKTQYF. The CDR3 coding sequence is TGTGCCAGCAGCCAAGGGGGGGCCCCGAAGACCCAGTACTTC.

This chain links TRBV29-1 with TRBJ2-3; 7 bases are a match to TRBD2. Germline CDR1 and CDR2: SQVTM and ANQGSEA. The CDR3 has 12 residues. The ends lost 3 bases at V and 3 bases at J; junction bases unmatched: 0. CDR3 sequence reads: CSVEGLTDTQYF. In nucleotides, the CDR3 is TGCAGCGTTGAGGGACTAACAGATACGCAGTATTTT.

The V call is TRBV5-6, the J call TRBJ1-1; TRBD1 aligns across 7 bases. With V trimmed by 4 bases and J by 4 bases, 10 bases remained unmatched. The germline gives CDR1 SGHDT, CDR2 YYEEEE. The CDR3 is 15 residues long. In DNA form, the CDR3 reads TGTGCCAGCAGCCTTTACAGGGGTCCGAGCACTGAAGCTTTCTTT. It codes for CASSLYRGPSTEAFF.

The J gene is TRBJ2-3, the V gene TRBV7-3; 8 positions agree with TRBD1. There are 17 residues in the CDR3. Germline trimming cut 0 bases from V and 5 bases from J; bases unmatched to any gene: 10. Germline CDR1 SGHTA, CDR2 FQGTGA. The CDR3 DNA reads TGTGCCAGCAGCTTAACGGGCCAGGGGGCCTTGGGAGATACGCAGTATTTT. Translating it yields CASSLTGQGALGDTQYF.

The chain combines TRBV28 with TRBJ1-2, with a weak D call TRBD1 (5 bases). The V and J ends lost 6 bases and 7 bases respectively, with 15 bases between them. Germline V gene lookup returns CDR1 MDHEN and CDR2 SYDVKM. The CDR3 has 13 amino acids. The CDR3 region is CASSPAQGGGYTF. The CDR3 DNA reads as TGTGCCAGCAGCCCGGCTCAGGGTGGTGGCTACACCTTC.

This chain joins TRBV7-9 and TRBJ2-7; D gene ambiguous. The CDR3 is 15 residues long. Germline CDR1 and CDR2: SEHNR and FQNEAQ (reference sequence). Trimming took 1 base from V and 0 from J, leaving 10 bases between them. CDR3 region: CASSLDSHLSYEQYV. In DNA form, the CDR3 reads TGTGCCAGCAGCTTAGACAGCCACCTCTCCTACGAGCAGTACGTC.

This chain joins TRBV28 and TRBJ1-1; the D gene is possibly TRBD1 (5 bases). Germline CDR1 MDHEN, CDR2 SYDVKM. This CDR3 comprises 17 residues. V was cut by 5 bases and J by 11 bases, with 30 bases left in between. The CDR3 sequence: CASSAGTGWSDDHLAFF. CDR3 coding DNA: TGTGCCAGCAGTGCCGGGACTGGGTGGTCTGATGATCATTTGGCTTTCTTT.

The chain employs TRBV6-6 and TRBJ1-2, with D perhaps matching TRBD1 (5 bases). Per the germline V gene, CDR1 is MNHNY and CDR2 is SVGAGI (reference sequence). The V end lost 6 bases, the J end lost 1 base, and 15 bases lay between the germline ends. This CDR3 contains 15 residues. DNA for the CDR3: TGTGCCAGCAGCGTCCCAGGCCAGGGTAACTATGGCTACACCTTC. Translating gives CASSVPGQGNYGYTF.

The J gene is TRBJ1-3, the V gene TRBV6-5; possible D gene TRBD1, 5 bases. V lost 0 bases and J 4 bases, leaving 13 bases between the germline ends. The germline V gene has CDR1 MNHEY and CDR2 SVGAGI. CDR3 length equals 16 residues. The CDR3 here is CASSYSHGTGGNTIYF. The DNA for the CDR3 is TGTGCCAGCAGTTACTCCCACGGGACGGGAGGAAACACCATATATTTT.

This clone has a single count. The chain combines TRBV2 with TRBJ1-3, with D unclear. Trimming took off 6 bases at V and 0 bases at J, with 9 bases between the two ends. CDR1 and CDR2 from the germline V gene are SNHLY and FYNNEI. The CDR3 spans 14 residues. The CDR3 spells CASRKDTSGNTIYF. Here the CDR3 DNA reads TGTGCCAGCAGGAAAGACACCTCTGGAAACACCATATATTTT.

This chain joins TRBV5-6 and TRBJ1-2; TRBD1 matches 9 bases. The germline gives CDR1 SGHDT, CDR2 YYEEEE. This CDR3 spans 15 amino acids. After removal of 1 base from V and 3 bases from J, the junction contained 4 bases not matched to a gene. The DNA for the CDR3 is TGTGCCAGCAGCTTGACAGGGGGCGCGCACTATGGCTACACCTTC. Translated, it gives CASSLTGGAHYGYTF.

The genes are TRBV27 and TRBJ2-3, with TRBD2 identical over 9 bases. This CDR3 has 15 residues. Trimming cost V 2 bases and J 1 base; bases outside gene matches: 1. Germline V gene lookup returns CDR1 MNHEY and CDR2 SMNVEV (reference sequence). The CDR3 loop reads CASSLAGGRTDTQYF. CDR3 DNA sequence: TGTGCCAGCAGTTTAGCGGGGGGGCGCACAGATACGCAGTATTTT.

The chain uses TRBV5-4 and TRBJ2-7; TRBD1 aligns across 9 bases. The V segment lost 6 bases and the J segment 3 bases; nucleotides outside the gene matches: 4. CDR1 and CDR2 (germline): SGHNT, YYREEE (reference sequence). The CDR3 is 13 amino acids. The CDR3 sequence: CASTTTGGYEQYF. The CDR3 region has the DNA TGTGCCAGCACCACGACAGGGGGCTACGAGCAGTACTTC.

The CDR3 region is CASSLGAGGITDTQYF. In DNA form, the CDR3 reads TGTGCCAGCAGCTTGGGAGCGGGGGGGATCACAGATACGCAGTATTTT. The chain employs TRBV5-4 and TRBJ2-3; the match to TRBD2 covers 10 bases. The germline gives CDR1 SGHNT, CDR2 YYREEE (reference sequence). V shed 0 bases, J shed 2 bases, and the junction held 3 bases outside the gene matches. CDR3 size: 16 residues.